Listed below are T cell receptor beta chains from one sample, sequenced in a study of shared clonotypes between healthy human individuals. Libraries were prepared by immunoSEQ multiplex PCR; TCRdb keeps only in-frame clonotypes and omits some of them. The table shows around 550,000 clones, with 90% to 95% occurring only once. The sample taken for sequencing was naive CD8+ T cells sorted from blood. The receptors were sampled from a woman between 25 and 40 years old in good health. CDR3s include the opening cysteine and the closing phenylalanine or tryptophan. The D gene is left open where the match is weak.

cdr3_aa: CASSVDLIHEQYF
v_call: TRBV9
j_call: TRBJ2-7
d_call: -

cdr3_aa: CASSRESGNEQFF
v_call: TRBV5-4
j_call: TRBJ2-1
d_call: -

cdr3_aa: CASSVTETRQPQHF
v_call: TRBV6-1
j_call: TRBJ1-5
d_call: -

cdr3_aa: CASSARQGRTDTQYF
v_call: TRBV7-6
j_call: TRBJ2-3
d_call: TRBD1

cdr3_aa: CASSLFRDRGFEKLFF
v_call: TRBV28
j_call: TRBJ1-4
d_call: TRBD1

cdr3_aa: CASSLRKATYEQYF
v_call: TRBV5-1
j_call: TRBJ2-7
d_call: -

cdr3_aa: CASSLSLYNEQFF
v_call: TRBV28
j_call: TRBJ2-1
d_call: -

cdr3_aa: CASSYSADNYEQYF
v_call: TRBV6-5
j_call: TRBJ2-7
d_call: -

cdr3_aa: CASRKIQGATYNEQFF
v_call: TRBV7-9
j_call: TRBJ2-1
d_call: -

cdr3_aa: CAGGSSYEQYF
v_call: TRBV11-2
j_call: TRBJ2-7
d_call: -

cdr3_aa: CASSPTTGGTFYEQYF
v_call: TRBV7-9
j_call: TRBJ2-7
d_call: TRBD2

cdr3_aa: CASSVAPWDEQYF
v_call: TRBV10-2
j_call: TRBJ2-7
d_call: -

cdr3_aa: CASSSTRKSLAETQYF
v_call: TRBV28
j_call: TRBJ2-5
d_call: -

cdr3_aa: CASSFDGNTEAFF
v_call: TRBV7-2
j_call: TRBJ1-1
d_call: -

cdr3_aa: CASRSGYGYTF
v_call: TRBV6-5
j_call: TRBJ1-2
d_call: -

cdr3_aa: CASKRARGYTGELFF
v_call: TRBV7-8
j_call: TRBJ2-2
d_call: TRBD2

cdr3_aa: CASSVDEASEAFF
v_call: TRBV5-1
j_call: TRBJ1-1
d_call: -

cdr3_aa: CASTRSPGPSETQYF
v_call: TRBV9
j_call: TRBJ2-5
d_call: -

cdr3_aa: CASSLGGTYEQYF
v_call: TRBV7-9
j_call: TRBJ2-7
d_call: TRBD2

cdr3_aa: CASSYTISNEQFF
v_call: TRBV6-6
j_call: TRBJ2-1
d_call: -

cdr3_aa: CASSSGGNYEQYF
v_call: TRBV19
j_call: TRBJ2-7
d_call: -

cdr3_aa: CASSIAEGYEQYF
v_call: TRBV19
j_call: TRBJ2-7
d_call: -

cdr3_aa: CASSAPIAATDTQYF
v_call: TRBV13
j_call: TRBJ2-3
d_call: -

cdr3_aa: CASSFTAGSNEKLFF
v_call: TRBV5-1
j_call: TRBJ1-4
d_call: -

cdr3_aa: CASSQVRRDWNGYTF
v_call: TRBV14
j_call: TRBJ1-2
d_call: -

cdr3_aa: CASSIVSDTEAFF
v_call: TRBV19
j_call: TRBJ1-1
d_call: -

cdr3_aa: CASSLSLGGIEQYF
v_call: TRBV27
j_call: TRBJ2-7
d_call: -

cdr3_aa: CASRPTSNTEAFF
v_call: TRBV27
j_call: TRBJ1-1
d_call: -

cdr3_aa: CASGQGIFYEQYF
v_call: TRBV21-1
j_call: TRBJ2-7
d_call: -

cdr3_aa: CAFRGDLHYYEQYF
v_call: TRBV11-2
j_call: TRBJ2-7
d_call: TRBD2

cdr3_aa: CASSSPGLEQYF
v_call: TRBV5-5
j_call: TRBJ2-7
d_call: -